The present TCR beta chain was sequenced within a study of T-cell reconstitution after alpha-beta-depleted transplantation in children. Study findings and constraints: Some patients' high day-60 TCRbeta diversity was attributed to recipient cells surviving conditioning.

With regard to this clonotype: Its target is unknown.

Germline CDR1 is DFQATT and CDR2 is SNEGSKA (reference sequence). The CDR3 length is 14 residues. With 6 bases removed from V and 4 bases from J, the gap between germline ends came to 19 bases. It was with unique molecular identifiers that the TCRbeta library was prepared. Via MiXCR, TCRdb re-called the PCR reads, giving one row per CDR3 protein. The sample lists 900,000 or so distinct CDR3 sequences, under 20% occurring once. Source: PBMCs, mostly from graft donor cells, taken 360 days after TCRalphabeta/CD19-depleted stem cell transplant. The genes are TRBV20-1 and TRBJ2-7; D assignment may be TRBD1 or TRBD2 (5 bases each). The receptor was isolated from a male patient between 10 and 17 years old who had a stem cell transplant for acute lymphoblastic leukemia, so the T cells may come from the graft donor. CDR3 bases: TGCAGTGCCTTTCAAACAGGTTGGGGGTACGAGCAGTACTTC. Its protein is CSAFQTGWGYEQYF.